The T cell receptor beta chain described here comes from a study of blood T cell repertoires in COVID-19. The data were produced by immunoSEQ multiplex PCR, yet TCRdb's version contains in-frame clones alone and is incomplete. The table records some 240,000 clones, approximately 88% of them present only once. Sequencing was done on a sample of PBMCs or T cells enriched from blood (not recorded which). The source is a woman aged 40 to 49 who had been exposed to COVID-19.

In DNA form, the CDR3 reads TGTGCCAGCAGCTTAATCTTGGAGGATGAAAAACTGTTTTTT. The encoded protein is CASSLILEDEKLFF. The J gene is TRBJ1-4, the V gene TRBV3-1 (or the pseudogene TRBV3-2), with D uncertain. The CDR3 extends over 14 amino acids. The V end was cut by 5 bases, the J end by 6 bases, with 13 bases between. Germline V gives CDR1 LGHDT, CDR2 YNNKEL (reference sequence).